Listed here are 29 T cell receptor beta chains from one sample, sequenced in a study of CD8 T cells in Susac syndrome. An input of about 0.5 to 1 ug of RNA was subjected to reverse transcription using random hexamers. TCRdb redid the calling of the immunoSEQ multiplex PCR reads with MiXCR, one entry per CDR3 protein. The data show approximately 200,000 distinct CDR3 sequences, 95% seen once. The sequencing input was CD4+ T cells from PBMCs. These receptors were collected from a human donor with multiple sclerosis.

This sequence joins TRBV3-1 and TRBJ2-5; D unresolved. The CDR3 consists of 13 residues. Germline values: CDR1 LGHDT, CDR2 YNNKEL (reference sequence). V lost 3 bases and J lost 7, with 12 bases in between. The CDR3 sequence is CASSQGQPGTQYF. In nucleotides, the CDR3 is TGTGCCAGCAGCCAGGGCCAGCCCGGGACCCAGTACTTC.

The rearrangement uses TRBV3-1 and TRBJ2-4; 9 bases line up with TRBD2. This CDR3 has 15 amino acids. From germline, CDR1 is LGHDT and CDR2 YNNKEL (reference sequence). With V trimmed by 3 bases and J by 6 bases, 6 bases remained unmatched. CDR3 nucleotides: TGTGCCAGCAGCCACATGGCGGGGGGGGGAAACATTCAGTACTTC. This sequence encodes CASSHMAGGGNIQYF. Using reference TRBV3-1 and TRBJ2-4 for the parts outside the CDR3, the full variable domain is DTAVSQTPKYLVTQMGNDKSIKCEQNLGHDTMYWYKQDSKKFLKIMFSYNNKELIINETVPNRFSPKSPDKAHLNLHINSLELGDSAVYFCASSHMAGGGNIQYFGAGTRLSVL.

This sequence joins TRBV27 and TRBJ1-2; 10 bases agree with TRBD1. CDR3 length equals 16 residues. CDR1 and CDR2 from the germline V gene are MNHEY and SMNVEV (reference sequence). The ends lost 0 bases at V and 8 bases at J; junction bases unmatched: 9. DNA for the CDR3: TGTGCCAGCAGTTTATCGACTAGGGACAGGGGAGGCGGCTACACCTTC. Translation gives CASSLSTRDRGGGYTF.

The CDR3 nucleotides read TGTGCCAGCAGCTTGGAGAGGAACTATAATTCACCCCTCCACTTT. Protein: CASSLERNYNSPLHF. This rearrangement joins TRBV5-4 to TRBJ1-6; no firm D call. V dropped 0 bases and J dropped 3 bases, with 7 bases sitting between them. Germline V gene sequence: CDR1 SGHNT, CDR2 YYREEE (reference sequence). CDR3 length: 15 residues.

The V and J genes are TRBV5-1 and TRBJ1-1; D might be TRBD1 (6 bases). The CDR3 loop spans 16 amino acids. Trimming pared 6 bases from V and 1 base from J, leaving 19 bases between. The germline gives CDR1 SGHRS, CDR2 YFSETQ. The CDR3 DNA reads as TGCGCCAGCACCTTCAGGGTGGCAGGGGAGAACACTGAAGCTTTCTTT. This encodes CASTFRVAGENTEAFF. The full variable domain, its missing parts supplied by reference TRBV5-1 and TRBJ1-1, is KAGVTQTPRYLIKTRGQQVTLSCSPISGHRSVSWYQQTPGQGLQFLFEYFSETQRNKGNFPGRFSGRQFSNSRSEMNVSTLELGDSALYLCASTFRVAGENTEAFFGQGTRLTVV.

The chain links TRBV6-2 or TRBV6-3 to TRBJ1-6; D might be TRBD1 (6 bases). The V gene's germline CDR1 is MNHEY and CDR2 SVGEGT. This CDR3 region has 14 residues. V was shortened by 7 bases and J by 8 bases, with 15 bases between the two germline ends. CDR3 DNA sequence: TGTGCCAGCACCGCCCGGACAGTAGATTCACCCCTCCACTTT. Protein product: CASTARTVDSPLHF.

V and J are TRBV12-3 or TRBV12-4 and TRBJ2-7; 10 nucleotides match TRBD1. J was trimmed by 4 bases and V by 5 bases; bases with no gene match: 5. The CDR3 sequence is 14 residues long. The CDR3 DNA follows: TGTGCCAGCAGTACCCCGGGACAGGGGTACGAGCAGTACTTC. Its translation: CASSTPGQGYEQYF.

CDR3 residues: CASSSAGQVYGYTF. The CDR3 DNA follows: TGTGCCAGCTCCTCCGCGGGGCAGGTCTATGGCTACACCTTC. The chain carries TRBV5-4 and TRBJ1-2; a weak D match, TRBD1 (5 bases). The CDR3 covers 14 residues. V shed 7 bases and J shed 4 bases, with 17 bases lying between them. CDR1 and CDR2 from the germline V gene are SGHNT and YYREEE (reference sequence).

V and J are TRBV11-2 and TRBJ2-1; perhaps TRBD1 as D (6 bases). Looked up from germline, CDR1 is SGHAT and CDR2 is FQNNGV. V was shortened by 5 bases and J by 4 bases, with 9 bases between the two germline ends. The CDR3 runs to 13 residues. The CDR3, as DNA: TGTGCCAGCAGCACAGGGTTTTACAATGAGCAGTTCTTC. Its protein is CASSTGFYNEQFF.

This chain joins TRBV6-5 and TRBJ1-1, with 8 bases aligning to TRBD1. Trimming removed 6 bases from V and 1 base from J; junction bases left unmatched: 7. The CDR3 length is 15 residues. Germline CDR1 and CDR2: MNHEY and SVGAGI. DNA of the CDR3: TGTGCCAGCAGAAGGACAGGGACGGCGAACACTGAAGCTTTCTTT. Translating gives CASRRTGTANTEAFF.

The CDR3 DNA reads as TGTGCCAGCACCAAGGCAGGTGGCTACACCTTC. Translating gives CASTKAGGYTF. The chain couples TRBV28 to TRBJ1-2; no reliable D call. The CDR3 is 11 amino acids. V lost 7 bases and J 7 bases, leaving 10 bases between the germline ends. CDR1 is MDHEN and CDR2 is SYDVKM in the germline V gene.

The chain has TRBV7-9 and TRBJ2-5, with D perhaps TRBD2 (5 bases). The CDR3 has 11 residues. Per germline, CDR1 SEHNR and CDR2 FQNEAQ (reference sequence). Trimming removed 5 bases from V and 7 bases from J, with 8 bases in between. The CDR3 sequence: CASSGEGTQYF. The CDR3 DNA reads TGTGCCAGCAGCGGAGAGGGGACCCAGTACTTC.

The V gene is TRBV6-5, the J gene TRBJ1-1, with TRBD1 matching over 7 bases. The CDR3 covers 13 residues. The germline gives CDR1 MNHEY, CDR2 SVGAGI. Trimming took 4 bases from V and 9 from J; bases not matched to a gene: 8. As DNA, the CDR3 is TGTGCCAGCAGTTTTCCTACGACAGGGCAAGCTTTCTTT. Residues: CASSFPTTGQAFF.

The CDR3 is CSARELTGTYEQYF. As DNA, the CDR3 is TGCAGTGCTAGAGAGTTGACAGGGACCTACGAGCAGTACTTC. V is TRBV20-1 and J is TRBJ2-7; 7 bases match TRBD1. Trimming took 0 bases from V and 2 from J; bases not matched to a gene: 4. The germline V gene has CDR1 DFQATT and CDR2 SNEGSKA (reference sequence). The CDR3 consists of 14 residues.

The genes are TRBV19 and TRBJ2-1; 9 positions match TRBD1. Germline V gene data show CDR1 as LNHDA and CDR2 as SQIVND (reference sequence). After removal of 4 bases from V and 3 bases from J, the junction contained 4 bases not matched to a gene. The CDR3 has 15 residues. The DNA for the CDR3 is TGTGCCAGTAGTACGGCGACAGGGGGCTACAATGAGCAGTTCTTC. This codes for CASSTATGGYNEQFF.

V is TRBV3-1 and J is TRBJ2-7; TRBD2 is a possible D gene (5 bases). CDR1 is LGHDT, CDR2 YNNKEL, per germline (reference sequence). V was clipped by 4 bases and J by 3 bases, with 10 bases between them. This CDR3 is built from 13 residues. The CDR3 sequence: CASSRLGDYEQYV. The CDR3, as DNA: TGTGCCAGCAGCCGCTTGGGAGACTACGAGCAGTACGTC.

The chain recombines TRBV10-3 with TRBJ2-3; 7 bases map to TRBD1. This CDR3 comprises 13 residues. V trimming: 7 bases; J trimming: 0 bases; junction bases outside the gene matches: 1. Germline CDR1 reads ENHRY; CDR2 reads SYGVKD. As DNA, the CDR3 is TGTGCCATCAAGGGACAGAGCACAGATACGCAGTATTTT. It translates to CAIKGQSTDTQYF.

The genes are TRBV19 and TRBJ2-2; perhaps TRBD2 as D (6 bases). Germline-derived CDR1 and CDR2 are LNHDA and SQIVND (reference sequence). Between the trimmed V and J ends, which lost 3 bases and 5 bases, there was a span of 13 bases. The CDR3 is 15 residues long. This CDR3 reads CASSIGAGGTGELFF. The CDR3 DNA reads TGTGCCAGTAGTATCGGGGCAGGAGGGACCGGGGAGCTGTTTTTT.

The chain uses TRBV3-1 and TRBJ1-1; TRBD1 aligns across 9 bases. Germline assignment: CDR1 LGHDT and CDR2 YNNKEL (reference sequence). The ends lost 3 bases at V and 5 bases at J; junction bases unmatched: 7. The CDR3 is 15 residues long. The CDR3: CASSQNIGQGTEAFF. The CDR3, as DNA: TGTGCCAGCAGCCAGAATATTGGACAGGGGACTGAAGCTTTCTTT.

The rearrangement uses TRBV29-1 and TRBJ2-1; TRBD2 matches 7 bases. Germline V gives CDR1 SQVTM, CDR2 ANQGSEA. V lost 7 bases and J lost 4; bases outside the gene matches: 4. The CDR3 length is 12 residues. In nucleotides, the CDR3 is TGCAGCGCAACTAGCGATTACAATGAGCAGTTCTTC. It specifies CSATSDYNEQFF.

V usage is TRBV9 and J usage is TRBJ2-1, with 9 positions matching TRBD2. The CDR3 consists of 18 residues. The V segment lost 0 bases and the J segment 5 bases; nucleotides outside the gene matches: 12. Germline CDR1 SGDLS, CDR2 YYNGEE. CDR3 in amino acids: CASSVVGGGALRDNEQFF. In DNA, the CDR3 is TGTGCCAGCAGCGTAGTAGGCGGGGGGGCCCTCAGGGACAATGAGCAGTTCTTC. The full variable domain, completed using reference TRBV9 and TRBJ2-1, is DSGVTQTPKHLITATGQRVTLRCSPRSGDLSVYWYQQSLDQGLQFLIQYYNGEERAKGNILERFSAQQFPDLHSELNLSSLELGDSALYFCASSVVGGGALRDNEQFFGPGTRLTVL.

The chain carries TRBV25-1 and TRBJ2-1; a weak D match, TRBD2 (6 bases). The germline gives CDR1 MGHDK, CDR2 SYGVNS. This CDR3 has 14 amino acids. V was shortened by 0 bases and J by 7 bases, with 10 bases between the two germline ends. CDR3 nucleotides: TGTGCCAGCAGTGAATACTCGAGCGGGAATGAGCAGTTCTTC. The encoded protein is CASSEYSSGNEQFF.

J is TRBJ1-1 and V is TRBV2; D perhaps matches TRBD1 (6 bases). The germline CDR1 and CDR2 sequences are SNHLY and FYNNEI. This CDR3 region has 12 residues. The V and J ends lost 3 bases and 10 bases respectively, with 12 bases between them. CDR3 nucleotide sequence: TGTGCCAGCAGTGAGGACAGTTTAGCAGCTTTCTTT. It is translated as CASSEDSLAAFF.

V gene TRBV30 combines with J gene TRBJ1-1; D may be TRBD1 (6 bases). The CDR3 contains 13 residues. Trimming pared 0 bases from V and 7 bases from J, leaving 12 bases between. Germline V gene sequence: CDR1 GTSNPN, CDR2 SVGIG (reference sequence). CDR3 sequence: CAWSVQGWNEAFF. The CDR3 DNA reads TGTGCCTGGAGTGTACAGGGATGGAATGAAGCTTTCTTT.

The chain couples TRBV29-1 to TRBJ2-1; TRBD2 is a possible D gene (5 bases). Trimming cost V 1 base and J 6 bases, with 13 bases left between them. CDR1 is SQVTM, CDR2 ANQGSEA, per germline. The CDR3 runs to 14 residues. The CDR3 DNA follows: TGCAGCGTTGAAGCGTATCGGGGAACCAATGAGCAGTTCTTC. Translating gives CSVEAYRGTNEQFF.

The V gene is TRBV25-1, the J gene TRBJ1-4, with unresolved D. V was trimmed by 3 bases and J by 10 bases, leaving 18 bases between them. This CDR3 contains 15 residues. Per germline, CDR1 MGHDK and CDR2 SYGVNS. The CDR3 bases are TGTGCCAGCAGTGACTTTACAGACCTTCTCGGAAAACTGTTTTTT. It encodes CASSDFTDLLGKLFF.

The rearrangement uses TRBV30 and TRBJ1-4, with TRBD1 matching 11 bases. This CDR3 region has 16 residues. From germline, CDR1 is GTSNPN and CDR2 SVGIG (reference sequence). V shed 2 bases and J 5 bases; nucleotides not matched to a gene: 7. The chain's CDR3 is CAWSLPRTGGNEKLFF. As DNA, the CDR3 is TGTGCCTGGAGTCTACCCCGGACAGGGGGCAATGAAAAACTGTTTTTT.

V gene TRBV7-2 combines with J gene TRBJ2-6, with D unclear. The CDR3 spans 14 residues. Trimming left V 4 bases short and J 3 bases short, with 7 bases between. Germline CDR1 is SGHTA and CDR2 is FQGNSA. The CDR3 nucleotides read TGTGCCAGCAGCTCCCCCTTTGGGGCCAACGTCCTGACTTTC. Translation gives CASSSPFGANVLTF. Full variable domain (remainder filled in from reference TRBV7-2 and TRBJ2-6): GAGVSQSPSNKVTEKGKDVELRCDPISGHTALYWYRQSLGQGLEFLIYFQGNSAPDKSGLPSDRFSAERTGGSVSTLTIQRTQQEDSAVYLCASSSPFGANVLTFGAGSRLTVL.

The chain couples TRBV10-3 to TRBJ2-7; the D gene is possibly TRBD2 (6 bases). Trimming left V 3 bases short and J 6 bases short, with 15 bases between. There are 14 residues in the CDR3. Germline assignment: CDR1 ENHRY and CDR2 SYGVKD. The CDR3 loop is CAISDVGGAGEQYF. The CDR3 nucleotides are TGTGCCATCAGTGATGTCGGCGGGGCGGGCGAGCAGTACTTC.